The 22 T cell receptor beta chains below come from one sample, sequenced in a study of blood T cell repertoires in COVID-19. Assay: immunoSEQ multiplex PCR; the TCRdb copy retains only in-frame clones and omits some. The sample lists some 230,000 clones; more than 75% were seen once. Specimen: peripheral blood. The receptors stem from a man in his forties or fifties who had recovered from COVID-19.

The chain employs TRBV29-1 and TRBJ2-1; the D gene is possibly TRBD2 (7 bases). V shed 7 bases and J shed 5 bases, with 15 bases lying between them. The CDR3 spans 13 residues. The germline gives CDR1 SQVTM, CDR2 ANQGSEA. Here the CDR3 reads CSEQGGRHNEQFF. The CDR3 DNA sequence: TGCAGCGAACAGGGCGGGAGACACAATGAGCAGTTCTTC.

The rearrangement links TRBV29-1 to TRBJ2-3, with 7 nucleotides matching TRBD1. The J segment lost 4 bases and the V segment lost 6 bases, leaving 4 bases of the junction unmatched. CDR1 is SQVTM, CDR2 ANQGSEA, per germline. The CDR3 is made up of 12 amino acids. The CDR3 here is CSVDRESDTQYF. Written as DNA, the CDR3 is TGCAGCGTCGACAGGGAATCAGATACGCAGTATTTT.

The chain combines TRBV19 with TRBJ2-7; 9 positions match TRBD2. Trimming at V came to 5 bases and at J to 3 bases, leaving 14 bases not matched to a gene. Germline CDR1 and CDR2: LNHDA and SQIVND (reference sequence). This CDR3 spans 17 amino acids. The CDR3 DNA reads TGTGCCAGTAGTTCCGGGGCCCCGGCTAGCGGGATCTACGAGCAGTACTTC. Its translation: CASSSGAPASGIYEQYF.

The J gene is TRBJ2-7, the V gene TRBV7-9; 10 positions match TRBD2. Germline V gene sequence: CDR1 SEHNR, CDR2 FQNEAQ (reference sequence). Trimming removed 5 bases from V and 3 bases from J; junction bases left unmatched: 10. The CDR3 length is 16 residues. The CDR3 DNA sequence: TGTGCCAGCAGCCCAACCCTAGCGGGAGAAAACTACGAGCAGTACTTC. Protein sequence: CASSPTLAGENYEQYF. Filled out from reference TRBV7-9 and TRBJ2-7, the complete variable domain reads DTGVSQNPRHKITKRGQNVTFRCDPISEHNRLYWYRQTLGQGPEFLTYFQNEAQLEKSRLLSDRFSAERPKGSFSTLEIQRTEQGDSAMYLCASSPTLAGENYEQYFGPGTRLTVT.

CDR3 nucleotide sequence: TGTGCCAGCAGCTTAGAACTAGCGGGAGTTAGCACCGGGGAGCTGTTTTTT. It specifies CASSLELAGVSTGELFF. The V call is TRBV7-6, the J call TRBJ2-2, with 11 positions matching TRBD2. Looked up from germline, CDR1 is SGHVS and CDR2 is FNYEAQ. The CDR3 contains 17 residues. V lost 1 base and J lost 4; bases outside the gene matches: 5.

The rearrangement uses TRBV28 and TRBJ2-3, with 14 bases identical to TRBD2. The V segment lost 6 bases and the J segment 0 bases; nucleotides outside the gene matches: 14. Germline CDR1 and CDR2: MDHEN and SYDVKM. This CDR3 comprises 20 residues. CDR3 in amino acids: CASSTYMGTSGSSSTDTQYF. Here the CDR3 DNA reads TGTGCCAGCAGCACATATATGGGGACTAGCGGGAGTTCTAGCACAGATACGCAGTATTTT.

The V call is TRBV3-1 (or the pseudogene TRBV3-2), the J call TRBJ2-2; TRBD1 might be the D (5 bases). This CDR3 region has 15 residues. CDR1 and CDR2 from the germline V gene are LGHDT and YNNKEL (reference sequence). V was cut by 3 bases and J by 0 bases, with 8 bases left in between. The CDR3 DNA sequence: TGTGCCAGCAGCCATTTGACAGCGAACACCGGGGAGCTGTTTTTT. This encodes CASSHLTANTGELFF.

The rearrangement links TRBV6-6 to TRBJ2-5, with 10 nucleotides matching TRBD2. J was trimmed by 5 bases and V by 3 bases; bases with no gene match: 9. From germline, CDR1 is MNHNY and CDR2 SVGAGI (reference sequence). CDR3 size: 16 residues. The CDR3 reads CASSYHRTSGTETQYF. CDR3 nucleotide sequence: TGTGCCAGCAGTTATCACCGGACTAGCGGTACGGAGACCCAGTACTTC.

The V call is TRBV28, the J call TRBJ1-4, with TRBD1 identical over 7 bases. The CDR3 covers 14 residues. The germline V gene has CDR1 MDHEN and CDR2 SYDVKM. J was trimmed by 6 bases and V by 2 bases; bases with no gene match: 3. CDR3 nucleotides: TGTGCCAGCAGTTTAGCCGGGACAGATGAAAAACTGTTTTTT. Protein product: CASSLAGTDEKLFF.

This clone is a singleton in its sample. The V and J genes are TRBV9 and TRBJ1-3; a possible D gene is TRBD1 (5 bases). Deletions cut 4 bases from V and 0 bases from J, with 17 bases between. The CDR3 extends over 17 amino acids. Germline V gene sequence: CDR1 SGDLS, CDR2 YYNGEE. The CDR3, as DNA: TGTGCCAGCAGCCCTCAACAGGCACACTTCTCTGGAAACACCATATATTTT. It translates to CASSPQQAHFSGNTIYF.

This rearrangement joins TRBV11-2 to TRBJ2-7; D not resolved. Germline V CDR1 and CDR2: SGHAT, FQNNGV. The CDR3 runs to 12 residues. Deletions cut 6 bases from V and 2 bases from J, with 8 bases between. The DNA for the CDR3 is TGTGCCAGCAGGACGGGTACCTACGAGCAGTACTTC. This gives the protein CASRTGTYEQYF.

CDR3 nucleotides: TGTGCCAGCAGCTTGGGCAGCTCTGGGGCCAACGTCCTGACTTTC. Protein: CASSLGSSGANVLTF. The chain recombines TRBV5-5 with TRBJ2-6; no definite D call. CDR1 and CDR2 from the germline V gene are SGHKS and YYEKEE (reference sequence). The CDR3 is 15 residues long. V dropped 0 bases and J dropped 0 bases, with 4 bases sitting between them.

This chain's CDR3 is CASSSRGRQETQYF. The CDR3 DNA is TGTGCCAGCAGCTCCAGGGGACGGCAAGAGACCCAGTACTTC. The chain carries TRBV7-2 and TRBJ2-5; TRBD1 might be the D (6 bases). V was shortened by 4 bases and J by 2 bases, with 11 bases between the two germline ends. The germline gives CDR1 SGHTA, CDR2 FQGNSA. This CDR3 region has 14 residues.

The rearrangement uses TRBV5-1 and TRBJ2-1, with TRBD2 matching over 10 bases. There are 15 residues in the CDR3. Germline V CDR1 and CDR2: SGHRS, YFSETQ. The J segment lost 2 bases and the V segment lost 4 bases, leaving 3 bases of the junction unmatched. The CDR3, as DNA: TGCGCCAGCAGCCGTACTAGCGGGGCCTACAATGAGCAGTTCTTC. It yields the protein CASSRTSGAYNEQFF.

The chain employs TRBV5-1 and TRBJ2-5, with D unresolved. Germline V gives CDR1 SGHRS, CDR2 YFSETQ. V lost 0 bases and J lost 5, with 14 bases in between. This CDR3 contains 15 residues. In DNA form, the CDR3 reads TGCGCCAGCAGCTTGGGGGCCCAAACTGAGGAGACCCAGTACTTC. Its protein product is CASSLGAQTEETQYF.

The chain carries TRBV18 and TRBJ1-1; 9 bases are a match to TRBD1. Germline V gene data show CDR1 as KGHSH and CDR2 as LQKENI. The CDR3 has 14 amino acids. The trim removed 6 bases at V and 5 bases at J, leaving 7 bases unmatched. CDR3 nucleotide sequence: TGTGCCAGCTCCCGGACAGGGGCAGGGACTGAAGCTTTCTTT. Translation gives CASSRTGAGTEAFF.

J is TRBJ1-1 and V is TRBV27, with D perhaps TRBD1 (6 bases). V lost 0 bases to trimming and J lost 7 bases, with 24 bases between them. Germline assignment: CDR1 MNHEY and CDR2 SMNVEV (reference sequence). The CDR3 length is 18 residues. CDR3 region: CASSLSMQGRWRTGEAFF. The CDR3 DNA is TGTGCCAGCAGTTTATCGATGCAGGGGCGTTGGCGGACTGGTGAAGCTTTCTTT.

V usage is TRBV5-1 and J usage is TRBJ1-3; D ambiguous. Trimming removed 2 bases from V and 1 base from J, with 7 bases in between. The CDR3 spans 14 residues. Germline V gives CDR1 SGHRS, CDR2 YFSETQ. The CDR3 DNA follows: TGCGCCAGCAGCTTATCAGGTTCTGGAAACACCATATATTTT. Protein: CASSLSGSGNTIYF.

The genes are TRBV27 and TRBJ1-5; 9 bases line up with TRBD1. V trimming: 6 bases; J trimming: 0 bases; junction bases outside the gene matches: 3. Germline-derived CDR1 and CDR2 are MNHEY and SMNVEV (reference sequence). The CDR3 spans 15 residues. DNA for the CDR3: TGTGCCAGCAGGGCGACAGGGGGTAGCAATCAGCCCCAGCATTTT. Amino acid sequence: CASRATGGSNQPQHF.

V usage is TRBV5-1 and J usage is TRBJ1-2, with a weak D call TRBD1 (6 bases). Germline CDR1 is SGHRS and CDR2 is YFSETQ. The CDR3 sequence is 13 residues long. Trimming took off 7 bases at V and 4 bases at J, with 14 bases between the two ends. The CDR3 protein is CASGGALPYGYTF. CDR3 DNA: TGCGCCAGCGGGGGGGCGCTCCCCTATGGCTACACCTTC.

The rearrangement links TRBV6-5 to TRBJ1-4, with D possibly TRBD1 on 6 matching bases. V lost 5 bases and J lost 10, with 14 bases in between. The CDR3 consists of 13 residues. Germline lookup yields CDR1 MNHEY and CDR2 SVGAGI. The CDR3 DNA sequence: TGTGCCAGCAGTCCCCGCAGGGGTGGAAAACTGTTTTTT. Its translation is CASSPRRGGKLFF.

The rearrangement uses TRBV7-2 and TRBJ2-5, with 12 bases fitting TRBD2. Germline V gene data show CDR1 as SGHTA and CDR2 as FQGNSA. CDR3 length: 15 residues. With 5 bases clipped from V and 1 base from J, the junction kept 2 bases outside the gene matches. CDR3 coding DNA: TGTGCCAGCAGCCGGACTAGCGGGATCCAAGAGACCCAGTACTTC. It yields the protein CASSRTSGIQETQYF.